These 9 T cell receptor beta chains share one sample of origin, sequenced in a study of blood T cell repertoires in COVID-19. Clones were read by immunoSEQ multiplex PCR, and TCRdb kept only the in-frame ones, dropping some. The sample yields approximately 210,000 clones, roughly 80% seen once. The sample taken for sequencing was peripheral blood. The source of these receptors is a woman aged 70-85 years with active or convalescent COVID-19.

J is TRBJ2-1 and V is TRBV9, with 10 bases matching TRBD1. Unmatched junction bases numbered 9, after V lost 3 bases and J lost 6 bases. The CDR3 sequence is 16 residues long. CDR1 SGDLS and CDR2 YYNGEE come from the germline V gene. CDR3 DNA sequence: TGTGCCAGCAGCGCCCAAATGACAGGGGGCTTCAATGAGCAGTTCTTC. Translating gives CASSAQMTGGFNEQFF. Complete variable domain (other parts from reference TRBV9 and TRBJ2-1): DSGVTQTPKHLITATGQRVTLRCSPRSGDLSVYWYQQSLDQGLQFLIQYYNGEERAKGNILERFSAQQFPDLHSELNLSSLELGDSALYFCASSAQMTGGFNEQFFGPGTRLTVL.

The V call is TRBV30, the J call TRBJ2-3; the D is unclear. The CDR3 has 11 residues. Germline values: CDR1 GTSNPN, CDR2 SVGIG (reference sequence). The V end was cut by 2 bases, the J end by 2 bases, with 2 bases between. The DNA for the CDR3 is TGTGCCTGGAGTTACACAGATACGCAGTATTTT. Translating it yields CAWSYTDTQYF.

The V call is TRBV2, the J call TRBJ1-5; 7 nucleotides agree with TRBD1. Trimming removed 4 bases from V and 6 bases from J; junction bases left unmatched: 9. The germline V gene encodes CDR1 SNHLY and CDR2 FYNNEI. CDR3 length: 15 amino acids. The CDR3 here is CASSGGQPSGQPQHF. In nucleotides, the CDR3 is TGTGCCAGCAGTGGGGGACAGCCAAGCGGTCAGCCCCAGCATTTT.

This clone was seen a few times. The chain joins TRBV19 to TRBJ2-3; the D is unclear. The germline V gene encodes CDR1 LNHDA and CDR2 SQIVND (reference sequence). The ends were cut back, 1 base at V and 6 bases at J, with 11 bases in the middle. This CDR3 region has 14 residues. The CDR3 region has the DNA TGTGCCAGTAGTATAGCCCGAAGTCGGGATACGCAGTATTTT. It translates to CASSIARSRDTQYF.

Written as DNA, the CDR3 is TGTGCCAGCAGCGTGACCCAGGGGTCGGATGAGCAGTTCTTC. Protein: CASSVTQGSDEQFF. The chain recombines TRBV7-2 with TRBJ2-1; D perhaps matches TRBD1 (6 bases). Germline CDR1 is SGHTA and CDR2 is FQGNSA. The V and J ends lost 5 bases and 8 bases respectively, with 16 bases between them. This CDR3 spans 14 amino acids.

The J gene is TRBJ1-5, the V gene TRBV20-1; D gene ambiguous. V was trimmed by 3 bases and J by 6 bases, leaving 12 bases between them. The CDR3 consists of 13 residues. The germline gives CDR1 DFQATT, CDR2 SNEGSKA (reference sequence). The CDR3 sequence is CSASGFFSQPQHF. The CDR3 bases are TGCAGTGCTAGTGGGTTTTTCAGTCAGCCCCAGCATTTT.

The chain links TRBV19 to TRBJ1-4; TRBD1 aligns across 8 bases. In germline, CDR1 is LNHDA, CDR2 SQIVND (reference sequence). Germline trimming cut 5 bases from V and 1 base from J; bases unmatched to any gene: 9. CDR3 length: 17 amino acids. CDR3 DNA sequence: TGTGCCAGTAGTCGAACAGGGGGAATGGTAACTAATGAAAAACTGTTTTTT. Encoded protein: CASSRTGGMVTNEKLFF.

V is TRBV12-5 and J is TRBJ1-1, with 7 positions matching TRBD1. Germline CDR1 and CDR2: LGHNT and FRNRAP. The CDR3 runs 16 residues. Trimming cost V 3 bases and J 3 bases; bases outside gene matches: 10. The CDR3 is CASGFASTGRDTEAFF. CDR3 DNA sequence: TGTGCTAGTGGTTTCGCCTCGACAGGGCGGGACACTGAAGCTTTCTTT.

The chain uses TRBV4-2 and TRBJ1-1; perhaps TRBD1 as D (5 bases). Trimming stripped 1 base from V and 6 bases from J, with 12 bases between. The CDR3 covers 14 residues. Germline values: CDR1 LGHNA, CDR2 YNFKEQ. In DNA, the CDR3 is TGTGCCAGCAGCCAAGCGGGGCCGGGGGCTGAAGCTTTCTTT. Its protein product is CASSQAGPGAEAFF.